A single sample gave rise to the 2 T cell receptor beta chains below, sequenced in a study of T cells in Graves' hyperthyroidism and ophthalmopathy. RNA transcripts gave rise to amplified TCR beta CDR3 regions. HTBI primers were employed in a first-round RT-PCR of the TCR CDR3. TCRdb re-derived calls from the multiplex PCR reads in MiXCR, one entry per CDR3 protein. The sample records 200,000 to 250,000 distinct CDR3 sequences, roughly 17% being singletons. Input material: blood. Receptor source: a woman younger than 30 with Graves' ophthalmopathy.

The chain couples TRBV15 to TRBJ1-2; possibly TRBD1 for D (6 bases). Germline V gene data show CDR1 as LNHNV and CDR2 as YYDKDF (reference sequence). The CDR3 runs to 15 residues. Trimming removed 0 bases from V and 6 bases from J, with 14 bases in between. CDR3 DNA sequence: TGTGCCACCAGCAGAGATTTGGGGGCGGGGAATGGCTACACCTTC. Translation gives CATSRDLGAGNGYTF.

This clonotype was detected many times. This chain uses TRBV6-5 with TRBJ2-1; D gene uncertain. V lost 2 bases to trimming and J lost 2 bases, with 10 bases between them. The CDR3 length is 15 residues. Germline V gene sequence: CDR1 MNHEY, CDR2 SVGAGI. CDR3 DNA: TGTGCCAGCAGTTACGGATCAGGCGCCTACAATGAGCAGTTCTTC. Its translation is CASSYGSGAYNEQFF.